The 4 T cell receptor beta chains below were found in one sample sequenced in a study of blood T cell repertoires in COVID-19. Only in-frame clones appear in the TCRdb table, and some are missing; sequencing was by immunoSEQ multiplex PCR. The repertoire consists of approximately 140,000 clones, with 75% to 90% occurring once and the leading ten covering more than 9%. The material sequenced was peripheral blood. The receptors originated from a man in his sixties with active or convalescent COVID-19.

The CDR3 DNA reads TGTGCCAGCAGTTACTCTGTAGGAGAGGCCGCCCACGAGCAGTACTTC. This sequence encodes CASSYSVGEAAHEQYF. The V gene is TRBV6-6, the J gene TRBJ2-7; unclear D gene. The CDR3 spans 16 residues. The V and J ends lost 0 bases and 5 bases respectively, with 17 bases between them. Germline V gene sequence: CDR1 MNHNY, CDR2 SVGAGI (reference sequence).

The chain has TRBV18 and TRBJ2-1; 8 bases align to TRBD2. Trimming cost V 2 bases and J 7 bases; bases outside gene matches: 10. Per germline, CDR1 KGHSH and CDR2 LQKENI. The CDR3 spans 16 residues. CDR3 nucleotides: TGTGCCAGCTCACCAAACCTACTAGCGGCTCCGAATGAGCAGTTCTTC. This encodes CASSPNLLAAPNEQFF.

This rearrangement joins TRBV28 to TRBJ1-3; TRBD1 might be the D (5 bases). V was cut by 5 bases and J by 1 base, with 9 bases left in between. In germline, CDR1 is MDHEN, CDR2 SYDVKM. The length of the CDR3 is 14 residues. The CDR3 reads CASSRGKSGNTIYF. Here the CDR3 DNA reads TGTGCCAGCAGTCGGGGGAAATCTGGAAACACCATATATTTT.

The V gene is TRBV5-4, the J gene TRBJ1-1, with a possible D match to TRBD1 (6 bases). Germline V gene data show CDR1 as SGHNT and CDR2 as YYREEE (reference sequence). Trimming shortened V by 9 bases and J by 0 bases, and 15 bases separated the two germline ends. The CDR3 has 14 amino acids. The CDR3: CATRRGQVNTEAFF. The CDR3 DNA follows: TGTGCCACCCGGCGGGGGCAGGTGAACACTGAAGCTTTCTTT.